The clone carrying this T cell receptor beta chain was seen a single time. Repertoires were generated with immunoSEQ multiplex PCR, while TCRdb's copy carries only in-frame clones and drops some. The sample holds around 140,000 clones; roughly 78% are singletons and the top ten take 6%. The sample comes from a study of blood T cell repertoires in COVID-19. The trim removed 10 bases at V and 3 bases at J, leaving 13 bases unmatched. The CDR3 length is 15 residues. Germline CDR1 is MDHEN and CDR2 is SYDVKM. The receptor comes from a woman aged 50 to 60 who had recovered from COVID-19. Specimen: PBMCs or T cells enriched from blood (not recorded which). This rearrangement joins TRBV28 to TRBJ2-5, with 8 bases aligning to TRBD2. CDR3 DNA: TGTGCCATCCAAACGCCTCCGGGGGGGGAAGAGACCCAGTACTTC. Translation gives CAIQTPPGGEETQYF.